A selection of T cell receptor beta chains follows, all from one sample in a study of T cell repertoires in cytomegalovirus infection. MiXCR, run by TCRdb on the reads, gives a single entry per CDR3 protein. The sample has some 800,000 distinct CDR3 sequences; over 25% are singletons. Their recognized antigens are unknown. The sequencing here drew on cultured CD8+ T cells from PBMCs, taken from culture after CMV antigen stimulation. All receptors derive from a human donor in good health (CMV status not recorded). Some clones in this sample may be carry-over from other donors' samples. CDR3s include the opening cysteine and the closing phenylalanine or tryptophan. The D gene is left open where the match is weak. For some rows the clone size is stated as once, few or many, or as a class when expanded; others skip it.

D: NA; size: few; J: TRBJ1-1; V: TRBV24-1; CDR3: CATAPKGAFF; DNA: TGTGCCACCGCGCCAAAGGGGGCTTTCTTT
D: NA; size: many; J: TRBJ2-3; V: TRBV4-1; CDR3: CASSHTDTQYF; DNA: TGTGCCAGCAGTCACACAGATACGCAGTATTTT
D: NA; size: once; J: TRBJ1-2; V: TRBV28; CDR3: CASSFGLGVPSF; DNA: TGTGCCAGCAGTTTTGGTTTGGGGGTCCCTTCCTTC
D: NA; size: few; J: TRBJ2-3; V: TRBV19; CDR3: CASSIPRGTSTDTQYF; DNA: TGTGCCAGTAGTATCCCCCGCGGGACTAGCACAGATACGCAGTATTTT
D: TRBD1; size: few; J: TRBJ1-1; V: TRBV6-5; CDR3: CASSPVGTGTEAFF; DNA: TGTGCCAGCAGCCCAGTGGGGACAGGCACTGAAGCTTTCTTT
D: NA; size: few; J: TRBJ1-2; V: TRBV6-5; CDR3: CASSPRGGFYGYTF; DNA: TGTGCCAGCAGTCCCCGGGGCGGCTTCTATGGCTACACCTTC
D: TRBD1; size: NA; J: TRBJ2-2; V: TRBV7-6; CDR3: CASSIRDRDSGELFF; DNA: TGTGCCAGCAGCATCCGGGACAGGGATAGCGGGGAGCTGTTTTTT
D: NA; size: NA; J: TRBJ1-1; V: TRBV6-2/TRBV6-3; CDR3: CASSTWTYYTEAFF; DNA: TGTGCCAGCAGTACATGGACCTATTACACTGAAGCTTTCTTT
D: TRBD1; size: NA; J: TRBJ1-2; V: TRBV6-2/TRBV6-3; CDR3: CASSVTGNYGYTF; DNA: TGTGCCAGCAGTGTGACAGGGAACTATGGCTACACCTTC
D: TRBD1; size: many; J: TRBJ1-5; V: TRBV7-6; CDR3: CASSLDDRANQPQHF; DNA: TGTGCCAGCAGCTTAGACGACAGGGCCAATCAGCCCCAGCATTTT
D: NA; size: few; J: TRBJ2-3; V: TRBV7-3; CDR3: CASSSINRDPGTDTQYF; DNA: TGTGCCAGCAGCTCTATAAACCGGGACCCAGGCACAGATACGCAGTATTTT
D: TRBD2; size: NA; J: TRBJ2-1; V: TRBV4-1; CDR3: CASSGYGTSGTYNEQFF; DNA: TGCGCCAGCAGCGGATATGGGACTAGCGGAACCTACAATGAGCAGTTCTTC
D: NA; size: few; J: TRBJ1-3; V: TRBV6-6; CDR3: CASSYSRGNGNTIYF; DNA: TGTGCCAGCAGTTACTCGAGAGGGAACGGAAACACCATATATTTT
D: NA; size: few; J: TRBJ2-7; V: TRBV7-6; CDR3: CASSLGQTGSSYEQYF; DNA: TGTGCCAGCAGCTTAGGTCAGACAGGCAGCTCCTACGAGCAGTACTTC
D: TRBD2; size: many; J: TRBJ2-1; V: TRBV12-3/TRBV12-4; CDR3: CASSFNPGLAGADYNEQFF; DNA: TGTGCCAGCAGTTTTAACCCGGGACTAGCGGGGGCCGACTACAATGAGCAGTTCTTC
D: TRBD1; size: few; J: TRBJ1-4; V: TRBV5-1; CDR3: CASSRLGQGTTREEKLFF; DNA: TGCGCCAGCAGCCGCCTTGGACAGGGGACAACGAGGGAGGAAAAACTGTTTTTT
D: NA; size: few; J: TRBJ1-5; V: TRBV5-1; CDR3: CASSLGAGARNQPQHF; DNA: TGCGCCAGCAGCTTGGGGGCAGGGGCGAGGAATCAGCCCCAGCATTTT
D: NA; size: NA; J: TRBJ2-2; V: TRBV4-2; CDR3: CASSQVGSGELFF; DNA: TGTGCCAGCAGCCAAGTAGGGTCCGGGGAGCTGTTTTTT
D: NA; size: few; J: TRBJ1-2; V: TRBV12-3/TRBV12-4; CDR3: CASSFLLASYGYTF; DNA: TGTGCCAGCAGTTTTTTATTGGCTTCCTATGGCTACACCTTC
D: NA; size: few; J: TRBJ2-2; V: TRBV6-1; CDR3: CASNSGELFF; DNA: TGTGCCAGCAATTCCGGGGAGCTGTTTTTT
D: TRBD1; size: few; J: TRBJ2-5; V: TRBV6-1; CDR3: CASSEFTGGETQYF; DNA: TGTGCCAGCAGTGAATTCACAGGGGGGGAGACCCAGTACTTC
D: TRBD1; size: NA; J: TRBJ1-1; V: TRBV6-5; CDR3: CASSQQGRNMNTEAFF; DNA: TGTGCCAGCAGTCAACAGGGGCGCAACATGAACACTGAAGCTTTCTTT
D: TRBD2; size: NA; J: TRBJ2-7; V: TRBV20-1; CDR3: CSAMGTSGSYEQYF; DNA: TGCAGTGCTATGGGGACTAGCGGGTCCTACGAGCAGTACTTC
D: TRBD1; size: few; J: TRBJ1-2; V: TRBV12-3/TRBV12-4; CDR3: CASSYRGRDYGYTF; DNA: TGTGCCAGCAGCTACAGGGGGCGCGACTATGGCTACACCTTC
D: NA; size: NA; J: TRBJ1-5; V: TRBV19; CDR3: CASRHRDGSNQPQHF; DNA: TGTGCCAGTAGACACAGGGACGGGAGCAATCAGCCCCAGCATTTT
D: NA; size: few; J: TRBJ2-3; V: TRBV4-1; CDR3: CASSQVFGDTDTQYF; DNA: TGCGCCAGCAGCCAAGTTTTCGGCGACACAGATACGCAGTATTTT
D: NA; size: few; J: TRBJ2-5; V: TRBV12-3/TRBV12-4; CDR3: CASSFAQGQETQYF; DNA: TGTGCCAGCAGTTTCGCACAGGGACAAGAGACCCAGTACTTC
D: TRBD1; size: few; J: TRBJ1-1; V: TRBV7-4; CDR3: CASSFRTGTGQFFVTEAFF; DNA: TGTGCCAGCAGCTTCCGGACCGGGACAGGGCAGTTTTTTGTCACTGAAGCTTTCTTT
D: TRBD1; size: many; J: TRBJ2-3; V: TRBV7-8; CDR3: CASRLSGTGRTDTQYF; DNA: TGTGCCAGCAGACTCTCCGGGACAGGGCGCACAGATACGCAGTATTTT
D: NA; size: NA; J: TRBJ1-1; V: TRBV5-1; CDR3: CASSLAVNHPGGTEAFF; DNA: TGCGCCAGCAGCTTGGCCGTCAACCACCCTGGGGGCACTGAAGCTTTCTTT
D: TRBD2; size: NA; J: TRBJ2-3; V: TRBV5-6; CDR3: CASSSGRGGRTDTQYF; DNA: TGTGCCAGCAGCTCTGGTCGGGGGGGCCGCACAGATACGCAGTATTTT
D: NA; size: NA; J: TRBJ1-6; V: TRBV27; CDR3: CASSLLGGYNSPLHF; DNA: TGTGCCAGCAGTTTACTGGGGGGGTATAATTCACCCCTCCACTTT
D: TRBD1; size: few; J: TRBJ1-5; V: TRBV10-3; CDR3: CAISDTRGHQPQHF; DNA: TGTGCCATCAGTGATACCAGGGGGCATCAGCCCCAGCATTTT
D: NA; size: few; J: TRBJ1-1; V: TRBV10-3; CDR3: CAITITGQGPGNTEAFF; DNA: TGTGCCATCACTATCACAGGGCAGGGCCCCGGGAACACTGAAGCTTTCTTT
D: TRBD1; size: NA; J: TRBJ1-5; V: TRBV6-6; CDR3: CASSYPGQRSNQPQHF; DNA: TGTGCCAGCAGTTACCCGGGACAGAGAAGCAATCAGCCCCAGCATTTT
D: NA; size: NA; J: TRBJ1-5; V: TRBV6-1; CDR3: CASREDGRRNQPQHF; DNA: TGTGCCAGCAGGGAGGATGGACGGAGGAATCAGCCCCAGCATTTT
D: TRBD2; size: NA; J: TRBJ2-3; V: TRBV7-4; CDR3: CASSSSTGGDTDTQYF; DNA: TGTGCCAGCAGCTCATCCACGGGGGGGGACACAGATACGCAGTATTTT
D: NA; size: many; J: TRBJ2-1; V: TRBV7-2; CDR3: CASSLPSDTQTFF; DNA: TGTGCCAGCAGCTTACCTAGCGACACGCAAACGTTCTTC
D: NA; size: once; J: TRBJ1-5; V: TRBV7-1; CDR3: CASSGTGWWPQHF; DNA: TGTGCCAGCAGCGGGACGGGGTGGTGGCCCCAGCATTTT